This T cell receptor beta chain was identified in a study of blood T cell repertoires in COVID-19. Looking at the study overall: For recovered donors of Cohort 3, there were two negative PCRs, clearance, or symptom resolution. In each case, the material was cDNA or gDNA derived from T cells, B-cell-depleted T cells, or PBMCs.

The assay was immunoSEQ multiplex PCR, and TCRdb's table has in-frame clones only and misses some. The sample lists some 190,000 clones, approximately 90% occurring once. The study recruited people aged 18 to 89 years across under 25 US areas. Sequencing was done on a sample of PBMCs or T cells enriched from blood (not recorded which). The sequence was collected from a woman between 40 and 55 years old in a cohort exposed to, infected with or recovered from COVID-19 (not recorded which).

This chain's CDR3 is CASSPRQTNTEAFF. The CDR3 DNA reads as TGTGCCAGCAGCCCTAGACAGACGAACACTGAAGCTTTCTTT. The chain links TRBV9 to TRBJ1-1, with a weak D call TRBD1 (5 bases). This CDR3 region has 14 residues. The ends were cut back, 4 bases at V and 1 base at J, with 11 bases in the middle. The germline V gene has CDR1 SGDLS and CDR2 YYNGEE.